This TCR beta chain originates from a study of identifying expanded T cells in peripheral blood. No infections or other immune events were documented during collection. Findings and limits, study-wide: Differentially abundant clones: roughly 1.2 between replicates, 16.4 at around 14 days, around 19 at four. Variance in clone template counts between roughly two-week samples significantly increased with total template count across all healthy donors.

Turning to this clone: Its antigen is currently unknown.

The method was immunoSEQ multiplex PCR; TCRdb's version includes in-frame clones alone and lacks a portion of them. The table lists around 82,000 clones, 80% to 85% of them singletons. The sequence was obtained from a person aged 18 to 70 in good health. Sequencing used blood.

This CDR3 is CASSIANYGYTF. The CDR3 nucleotides are TGTGCCAGTAGTATTGCCAACTATGGCTACACCTTC. This chain uses TRBV19 with TRBJ1-2; no clear D. Trimming took 3 bases from V and 2 from J, leaving 4 bases between them. The CDR3 sequence is 12 residues long. Germline CDR1 and CDR2: LNHDA and SQIVND (reference sequence).